This T cell receptor (beta chain) was retrieved from a study of ipilimumab plus nivolumab after autologous stem cell transplantation (dated by TCRdb to the early 2020s). Background on the whole study: The median number of doses received by trial patients was 5 for ipilimumab and roughly eight for nivolumab. Both primary refractory and relapsed disease were represented in the DLBCL cohort, where 18-month progression-free survival was approximately 87% and 28%, respectively. Patients in the trial were undergoing autologous transplant and had high-risk diffuse large B cell lymphoma, mature T cell lymphoma, or multiple myeloma. The intent-to-treat population of the trial was made up of under 40 patients.

Ipilimumab was given at 1 mg/kg intravenously on day 1 of selected weeks, and checkpoint therapy started 14 to 28 days after autologous transplant. Nivolumab was administered at 3 mg/kg intravenously on day 1 of weeks 1, 4, 7, 10, and every two weeks through week 26. Combined checkpoint inhibition with ipilimumab and nivolumab as consolidation after autologous stem cell transplantation was tested in a Phase Ib clinical trial. Taken from the germline V gene, the CDR1 and CDR2 loops are SGHRS and YFSETQ. V is shortened by 0 bases, J by 2 bases, and the region joining them spans 5 bases. Measured from the cysteine to the phenylalanine, the CDR3 is 13 residues long. Just CDR3 DNA is preserved here, 39 bases in frame from base 1. Note on this clone: There is no known antigen for this receptor. No base-level quality is on record; no much larger clone is a single base apart.

Library method: the immunoSEQ multiplex PCR assay. Entries here come from immuneACCESS through TCRdb and include only in-frame sequences with V and J called. Some clones fail to appear in such tables; in the studies checked, an unresolved V gene covers under half of the shortfall, and the cause of the remainder is unknown. The sample table contains about 15,000 clones; only one count was recorded for 79% of them. Less than 40% of the sample comes from the top ten. On the study overall, not on this receptor specifically: According to the authors, a biologic rationale for studying the approach further came from T cell receptor repertoire, regulatory T cell phenotype and gut microbiota profiles. The authors concluded that combined checkpoint inhibition appeared tolerable when used as consolidation after transplant.

The sample here was PBMCs, taken in a trial of ipilimumab plus nivolumab as post-transplant consolidation. Recombination connected TRBV5-1 to TRBJ1-2; 5 matching bases give a weak D call of TRBD1. This TCR was recovered from a male donor with diffuse large B-cell lymphoma. The sequenced DNA is TGCGCCAGCAGCTTGGCAGGGAACTATGGCTACACCTTC. The resulting protein is CASSLAGNYGYTF.